One sample yielded the 12 T cell receptor beta chains listed below, sequenced in a study of T cell repertoires in aging, cancer and after chemotherapy. TCR beta rearrangements were amplified from peripheral blood genomic DNA. TRB rearrangements spanning V, D and J were amplified using mixed TRB-A/B primers. TCRdb passed the multiplex PCR reads through MiXCR, listing each CDR3 protein once. The profile covers 4,000 or so distinct CDR3 sequences, with 20% to 30% appearing a single time and around 31% taken by the ten largest. Sequencing was done on a sample of blood. The receptor source for this set is a human donor in good health. The donor label of this sample is uncertain.

The sample holds a few counts of this clonotype. V and J are TRBV7-2 and TRBJ2-7; a weak D match, TRBD1 (7 bases). Deletions cut 0 bases from V and 3 bases from J, with 12 bases between. Per germline, CDR1 SGHTA and CDR2 FQGNSA. The CDR3 runs 15 residues. The CDR3 reads CASSLAAGGRYEQYF. Written as DNA, the CDR3 is TGTGCCAGCAGCTTAGCCGCAGGGGGGCGCTACGAGCAGTACTTC. The full variable domain, its missing parts supplied by reference TRBV7-2 and TRBJ2-7, is GAGVSQSPSNKVTEKGKDVELRCDPISGHTALYWYRQSLGQGLEFLIYFQGNSAPDKSGLPSDRFSAERTGGSVSTLTIQRTQQEDSAVYLCASSLAAGGRYEQYFGPGTRLTVT.

The chain is built from TRBV20-1 and TRBJ1-5; weak D call: TRBD1 (6 bases). The CDR3 is 16 residues long. Trimming pared 2 bases from V and 4 bases from J, leaving 18 bases between. The V gene's germline CDR1 is DFQATT and CDR2 SNEGSKA (reference sequence). CDR3 loop: CSARTGQGNWNQPQHF. The CDR3 DNA sequence: TGCAGTGCTAGAACGGGGCAGGGGAACTGGAATCAGCCCCAGCATTTT.

The gene calls are TRBV4-2 and TRBJ2-3, with TRBD2 identical over 8 bases. The germline V gene has CDR1 LGHNA and CDR2 YNFKEQ. Trimming at V came to 0 bases and at J to 4 bases, leaving 3 bases not matched to a gene. This CDR3 spans 15 amino acids. CDR3 sequence (DNA): TGTGCCAGCAGCCAAGATCGGGGGGGGGCAGATACGCAGTATTTT. Translating it yields CASSQDRGGADTQYF.

This clonotype appeared a few times. V usage is TRBV12-3 or TRBV12-4 and J usage is TRBJ2-3; 8 positions agree with TRBD2. The ends lost 6 bases at V and 6 bases at J; junction bases unmatched: 5. This CDR3 region has 13 residues. The CDR3 protein is CASRLTSGDTQYF. In nucleotides, the CDR3 is TGTGCCAGCAGGCTTACTAGCGGCGATACGCAGTATTTT.

The chain uses TRBV20-1 and TRBJ2-7, with D perhaps TRBD2 (5 bases). V was pared by 5 bases and J by 3 bases, with 17 bases between. The germline V gene encodes CDR1 DFQATT and CDR2 SNEGSKA (reference sequence). The CDR3 consists of 14 residues. CDR3 sequence (DNA): TGCAGTGCTTCCGGGAAGAACGGCGACTACGAGCAGTACTTC. Amino acids: CSASGKNGDYEQYF.

This clonotype is medium-sized within its sample. The V gene is TRBV27, the J gene TRBJ2-2; D unresolved. The V gene lost 2 bases and the J gene lost 3 bases, with 16 bases spanning the gap. Germline lookup yields CDR1 MNHEY and CDR2 SMNVEV (reference sequence). The CDR3 is 17 residues long. CDR3 DNA sequence: TGTGCCAGCAGTTTAAAACGTACGAATGGATACACCGGGGAGCTGTTTTTT. Translation gives CASSLKRTNGYTGELFF.

This clonotype is classed as medium-sized. The chain couples TRBV7-6 to TRBJ2-5, with a tentative D call TRBD2 (6 bases). CDR1 and CDR2 (germline): SGHVS, FNYEAQ. The CDR3 has 13 residues. Trimming cost V 1 base and J 6 bases, with 9 bases left between them. The CDR3 coding sequence is TGTGCCAGCAGCTTAGTCGGGAGACAGACCCAGTACTTC. Translation gives CASSLVGRQTQYF.

The chain is built from TRBV7-9 and TRBJ1-1; 7 bases line up with TRBD1. V lost 4 bases, J lost 1 base, and 3 bases stayed unmatched. The germline V gene has CDR1 SEHNR and CDR2 FQNEAQ (reference sequence). The CDR3 sequence is 14 residues long. This CDR3 reads CASSSRDRNTEAFF. In DNA form, the CDR3 reads TGTGCCAGCAGCTCACGGGACAGGAACACTGAAGCTTTCTTT. Drawing the rest from reference TRBV7-9 and TRBJ1-1, the complete variable domain is DTGVSQNPRHKITKRGQNVTFRCDPISEHNRLYWYRQTLGQGPEFLTYFQNEAQLEKSRLLSDRFSAERPKGSFSTLEIQRTEQGDSAMYLCASSSRDRNTEAFFGQGTRLTVV.

The chain carries TRBV12-3 or TRBV12-4 and TRBJ2-1; no clear D. Trimming removed 3 bases at V and 6 bases at J, with 12 bases between. This CDR3 region has 14 residues. CDR3 DNA: TGTGCCAGCAGTTTGATTTGGATACCCAATGAGCAGTTCTTC. As protein: CASSLIWIPNEQFF.

By sample fraction, this clonotype is large. The chain uses TRBV6-1 and TRBJ1-1, with D possibly matching TRBD1 (5 bases). Trimming took off 6 bases at V and 0 bases at J, with 11 bases between the two ends. This CDR3 comprises 14 residues. Germline V gene data show CDR1 as MNHNS and CDR2 as SASEGT. This chain's CDR3 is CASSGGYMNTEAFF. In nucleotides, the CDR3 is TGTGCCAGCAGCGGGGGGTACATGAACACTGAAGCTTTCTTT.

This clonotype is labeled as medium-sized. The rearrangement uses TRBV11-1 and TRBJ2-7; 12 bases agree with TRBD2. There are 13 residues in the CDR3. Per the germline V gene, CDR1 is SGHAT and CDR2 is FQDESV (reference sequence). V lost 4 bases to trimming and J lost 9 bases; unmatched junction nucleotides: 4. The CDR3 region is CASSYRLAGVQYF. The CDR3 DNA follows: TGTGCCAGCAGCTACCGACTAGCGGGAGTGCAGTACTTC.

In its sample, this clonotype ranks as medium-sized. The rearrangement joins TRBV5-6 to TRBJ2-2; maybe TRBD1 (6 bases). Trimming left V 2 bases short and J 2 bases short, with 10 bases between. Germline values: CDR1 SGHDT, CDR2 YYEEEE. This CDR3 comprises 15 residues. The CDR3: CASSLGQLNTGELFF. CDR3 DNA sequence: TGTGCCAGCAGCTTAGGACAGCTCAACACCGGGGAGCTGTTTTTT.